This T cell receptor beta chain was profiled in a study of cytomegalovirus exposure and HLA in healthy donors (dated by TCRdb to 2017 to 2019). About the investigation overall: According to a later analysis, the 120 or so validation repertoires were produced on the same platform as the roughly 700 repertoires of the first cohort. The study was designed to test whether signatures of past pathogen exposure could be identified by cataloging public T cell receptors. Besides the first cohort of roughly 640 subjects, a separate validation cohort made up of 120 or so different subjects was used. To predict cytomegalovirus infection status, the study brought together high-throughput TCR immunosequencing, statistical association of individual TCRs with disease status, and machine learning. General conclusions and limits of the study: The study gave a list of about 170 TCR beta chains associated with cytomegalovirus. Most TCR sequences were observed very rarely across donors, whereas some public TCRs were present in many individuals. Cytomegalovirus status was reported to be diagnosed by the classifier with high specificity and sensitivity in both the original and validation cohorts. All 120 or so repertoires were used to score co-occurrence in the validation cohort in a later analysis, because that analysis had no HLA typing for the cohort. In vitro tests confirmed that three of the cytomegalovirus-associated TCR beta chains recognize cytomegalovirus antigens. According to the authors, the approach could potentially be generalized to other disease states and immunological phenotypes. Subsequent analysis determined that TCRs grouped into clusters in the first cohort also showed a tendency toward co-occurrence across the roughly 110 validation repertoires, and 94% of cluster scores exceeded 0.

Taken from the germline V gene, the CDR1 and CDR2 loops are SGHVS and FNYEAQ. From cysteine to phenylalanine, the CDR3 is 15 amino acids long. The kept DNA is CDR3 alone, 45 bases in frame from the first base. Trimming removed 5 bases from V and 4 bases from J; the gene matches leave 10 bases unexplained. Separate from the approximately 670-subject first cohort, the validation cohort of some 130 subjects was the group to which the donors belonged. On this clone: Its target antigen remains unknown. Within one base of it there is no much larger clone, and no base qualities were kept.

Library prep was done by the immunoSEQ multiplex PCR assay. As for the authors' bioinformatics: A statistical classification framework was developed to diagnose cytomegalovirus status using the catalog of TCR beta chain sequences. TCRdb obtained this table from immuneACCESS and retained in-frame rearrangements with V and J assigned. These tables miss some clones; where compared with another copy, unresolved V genes account for less than half of the shortfall, and the remainder is unexplained. The V and J calls and the clone size are those of that table, but D and trimming were determined from the DNA. This sample is represented by approximately 99,000 clones; about 94% of them were singletons. The top ten clonotypes cover 0.65% to 0.7% of the sample.

The sequence is built from TRBV7-6 and TRBJ2-5; TRBD2 aligns with 7 central bases. This receptor was taken from a woman younger than 35 in good health and CMV-seronegative. The sample was PBMCs. The CDR3 has the sequence CASSPDRGVGETQYF. The sequenced DNA: TGTGCCAGCAGCCCCGATCGGGGGGTCGGAGAGACCCAGTACTTC.